This TCR beta chain derives from a study of cytomegalovirus exposure and HLA in healthy donors (dated by TCRdb to the late 2010s). Notes on the research overall: According to a later analysis, the approximately 120 validation repertoires were produced on the same platform as the 666 repertoires of the first cohort. The aim of the study was to test whether cataloging public T cell receptors could identify signatures of past pathogen exposure. A separate validation cohort of approximately 130 different subjects was used in addition to the 666-subject first cohort. High-throughput TCR immunosequencing, statistical association of individual TCRs with disease status, and machine learning were combined to predict cytomegalovirus infection status. Overall study results and their limits: In a later analysis, TCRs clustered in the first cohort were found to also tend to co-occur in the roughly 130 validation repertoires, with about 93% of cluster scores above 0. According to the authors, the approach could potentially be generalized to other disease states and immunological phenotypes. The validation cohort had no HLA typing available for a later analysis, so co-occurrence within that cohort was assessed over all 110 or so repertoires. While some public TCRs were present in many individuals, most TCR sequences turned up only very rarely across donors. In both the original and validation cohorts, the classifier was reported to diagnose cytomegalovirus status with high specificity and sensitivity. The study listed 150 to 200 TCR beta chains as associated with cytomegalovirus. In vitro tests confirmed that three of the cytomegalovirus-associated TCR beta chains recognize cytomegalovirus antigens.

A distance of 15 bases separates the germline ends of V and J, which lose 7 bases and 8 bases respectively. CDR1 is given as MNHNY and CDR2 as SVGAGI, both from the germline V gene (reference sequence). Measured from the cysteine to the phenylalanine, the CDR3 is 14 residues long. Only the CDR3 part of the read is kept: 42 bases, read in frame from the first base. The method behind the library was the immunoSEQ multiplex PCR assay. Regarding the original processing steps: To diagnose cytomegalovirus status from the catalog of TCR beta chain sequences, a statistical classification framework was built. This is the immuneACCESS table as TCRdb keeps it, with only in-frame sequences that have V and J called. A part of the clones is gone; compared with another copy, unresolved V genes explain less than half, and the rest is unexplained. The DNA gave D and trimming, while V, J and clone size come from that table. The sample table lists 100,000 to 150,000 clones, approximately 89% of them with a count of one. The top ten constitute roughly 1.2% of the sample.

Notes on this clone: The target of this receptor is not known. Per-nucleotide qualities are absent, and no much larger clonotype sits a single base away.

Donors formed part of the validation cohort, which comprised about 130 subjects and was distinct from the first cohort of 666 subjects. This TCR was recovered from a woman aged 18 to 35 in good health and CMV-seronegative. The source material was PBMCs. The chain employs TRBV6-6 and TRBJ1-6, with no reliable assignment of the D segment. CDR3 protein: CASTLLRRDSPLHF. The DNA reads as follows: TGTGCCAGCACCCTACTCAGGAGGGATTCACCCCTCCACTTT.